These 29 T cell receptor beta chains were all obtained from the same sample, sequenced in a study of T-cell reconstitution after alpha-beta-depleted transplantation in children. Molecular barcoding with unique molecular identifiers was used for the TCRbeta library. From the PCR reads, TCRdb called clonotypes with MiXCR, one entry per CDR3 protein. Of about 5,000 distinct CDR3 sequences listed, around 7% are singletons. Material: PBMCs, mostly from graft donor cells, obtained 60 days after TCRalphabeta/CD19-depleted stem cell transplant. Receptors were obtained from a boy in the first two years of life who had a stem cell transplant for SCID, so the T cells may come from the graft donor.

In its sample, this clonotype was seen many times. The J gene is TRBJ2-7, the V gene TRBV5-4, with D possibly matching TRBD1 (6 bases). V was pared by 2 bases and J by 3 bases, with 21 bases between. This CDR3 region has 17 residues. Germline V gene sequence: CDR1 SGHNT, CDR2 YYREEE (reference sequence). Here the CDR3 DNA reads TGTGCCAGCAGCTTAACAAGGAGGAGAGAGGGGGTCTACGAGCAGTACTTC. The encoded protein is CASSLTRRREGVYEQYF.

This clonotype has ten or more counts. This rearrangement joins TRBV5-1 to TRBJ2-7; D uncertain. Trimming left V 9 bases short and J 0 bases short, with 7 bases between. The germline gives CDR1 SGHRS, CDR2 YFSETQ. This CDR3 contains 11 residues. CDR3 sequence: CATRSSYEQYF. CDR3 sequence (DNA): TGCGCCACCCGGTCCTCCTACGAGCAGTACTTC.

By frequency in the sample, this clonotype is medium-sized (0.01 to 0.1%). The genes are TRBV10-3 and TRBJ2-5, with a possible D match to TRBD1 (6 bases). This CDR3 has 19 residues. Germline CDR1 is ENHRY and CDR2 is SYGVKD. V was clipped by 0 bases and J by 3 bases, with 23 bases between them. The CDR3 loop is CAISESWGPKIIYKETQYF. The CDR3 coding sequence is TGTGCCATCAGTGAGTCGTGGGGGCCAAAGATAATTTACAAAGAGACCCAGTACTTC.

This clonotype qualifies as medium-sized (0.01 to 0.1%). The chain couples TRBV5-1 to TRBJ2-7; 7 bases align to TRBD1. The CDR3 is 18 amino acids. J gave up 1 base and V 4 bases, and 17 bases lay outside the gene matches. Germline CDR1 and CDR2: SGHRS and YFSETQ. CDR3 amino acids: CASSRTLDRLSQSYEQYF. Here the CDR3 DNA reads TGCGCCAGCAGCCGGACCTTGGACAGGCTGTCCCAATCCTACGAGCAGTACTTC. The whole variable domain, filled in from reference TRBV5-1 and TRBJ2-7, reads KAGVTQTPRYLIKTRGQQVTLSCSPISGHRSVSWYQQTPGQGLQFLFEYFSETQRNKGNFPGRFSGRQFSNSRSEMNVSTLELGDSALYLCASSRTLDRLSQSYEQYFGPGTRLTVT.

In this sample, this clonotype turned up many times. The rearrangement joins TRBV3-1 to TRBJ1-5; the D gene is possibly TRBD1 (5 bases). Trimming took 0 bases from V and 5 from J, leaving 20 bases between them. Germline values: CDR1 LGHDT, CDR2 YNNKEL (reference sequence). The length of the CDR3 is 18 residues. The CDR3 nucleotides read TGTGCCAGCAGCCAAGATCCTAAGGAGAGGGGCGGGCATCAGCCCCAGCATTTT. It codes for CASSQDPKERGGHQPQHF.

In its sample, this clonotype ranks as medium-sized. The chain joins TRBV4-2 to TRBJ2-3, with 7 positions matching TRBD2. V was pared by 1 base and J by 2 bases, with 12 bases of the junction left unmatched. The germline V gene encodes CDR1 LGHNA and CDR2 YNFKEQ. The CDR3 runs to 18 residues. DNA for the CDR3: TGTGCCAGCAGCCAAGGGGGGGACTACCCTCCCAACACAGATACGCAGTATTTT. This codes for CASSQGGDYPPNTDTQYF.

By proportion, this clonotype is medium-sized. V and J are TRBV20-1 and TRBJ2-4; maybe TRBD2 (7 bases). The CDR3 consists of 16 residues. CDR1 and CDR2 from the germline V gene are DFQATT and SNEGSKA (reference sequence). The V end was cut by 2 bases, the J end by 0 bases, with 14 bases between. CDR3 sequence: CSARIEGGEAKNIQYF. CDR3 coding DNA: TGCAGTGCTAGAATAGAGGGGGGGGAAGCCAAAAACATTCAGTACTTC.

This clonotype was found many times. The chain combines TRBV18 with TRBJ1-5; weak D call: TRBD1 (5 bases). V was shortened by 3 bases and J by 2 bases, with 14 bases between the two germline ends. Germline lookup yields CDR1 KGHSH and CDR2 LQKENI. CDR3 length equals 16 residues. The CDR3 sequence: CASSPSGREGNQPQHF. The CDR3 coding sequence is TGTGCCAGCTCACCCAGTGGCAGGGAGGGCAATCAGCCCCAGCATTTT.

This clonotype was counted ten times or more. This chain connects TRBV12-3 or TRBV12-4 to TRBJ1-1; D is possibly TRBD1 (5 bases). Trimming pared 5 bases from V and 3 bases from J, leaving 22 bases between. This CDR3 region has 17 residues. CDR3 region: CASSNPPDTHSYTEAFF. CDR3 bases: TGTGCCAGCAGTAATCCTCCGGACACTCACTCTTACACTGAAGCTTTCTTT.

This clonotype was observed many times. The CDR3 loop reads CASSIVGNQPQHF. CDR3 bases: TGTGCCAGTAGTATCGTCGGGAATCAGCCCCAGCATTTT. V and J are TRBV19 and TRBJ1-5; no reliable D call. V lost 3 bases and J lost 4, with 7 bases in between. Per the germline V gene, CDR1 is LNHDA and CDR2 is SQIVND (reference sequence). There are 13 residues in the CDR3. Combining the CDR3 with reference TRBV19 and TRBJ1-5 gives the whole variable domain DGGITQSPKYLFRKEGQNVTLSCEQNLNHDAMYWYRQDPGQGLRLIYYSQIVNDFQKGDIAEGYSVSREKKESFPLTVTSAQKNPTAFYLCASSIVGNQPQHFGDGTRLSIL.

By share, this clonotype ranks as medium-sized (0.01 to 0.1%). This sequence joins TRBV12-5 and TRBJ2-4; tentatively, D is TRBD1 (6 bases). This CDR3 is 14 amino acids long. Germline V gene sequence: CDR1 LGHNT, CDR2 FRNRAP. V was clipped by 3 bases and J by 2 bases, with 8 bases between them. CDR3 DNA sequence: TGTGCTAGTGGTTTAGGACAGACCAAAAACATTCAGTACTTC. It specifies CASGLGQTKNIQYF. Complete variable domain (other parts from reference TRBV12-5 and TRBJ2-4): DARVTQTPRHKVTEMGQEVTMRCQPILGHNTVFWYRQTMMQGLELLAYFRNRAPLDDSGMPKDRFSAEMPDATLATLKIQPSEPRDSAVYFCASGLGQTKNIQYFGAGTRLSVL.

This clonotype is medium-sized. The CDR3 sequence: CASSLKVRPPRGDTQYF. The DNA for the CDR3 is TGTGCCAGCAGCTTAAAGGTGCGGCCCCCCAGGGGAGATACGCAGTATTTT. This chain connects TRBV7-2 to TRBJ2-3, with D tentatively TRBD1 (6 bases). V lost 2 bases and J 5 bases, leaving 20 bases between the germline ends. Looked up from germline, CDR1 is SGHTA and CDR2 is FQGNSA. The CDR3 spans 17 residues.

This clonotype showed up many times. V and J are TRBV18 and TRBJ1-2; 10 positions match TRBD1. The germline V gene encodes CDR1 KGHSH and CDR2 LQKENI. After removal of 0 bases from V and 4 bases from J, the junction contained 14 bases not matched to a gene. The CDR3 runs 19 residues. DNA of the CDR3: TGTGCCAGCTCACCACCGCTCGGGGACAGGGGCGTTTATGGCTATGGCTACACCTTC. Protein: CASSPPLGDRGVYGYGYTF.

This clonotype has a count of ten or more. The genes are TRBV4-2 and TRBJ1-5, with D unresolved. The length of the CDR3 is 14 residues. Germline values: CDR1 LGHNA, CDR2 YNFKEQ. Between the trimmed V and J ends, which lost 0 bases and 1 base, there was a span of 4 bases. The CDR3 region is CASSQERSNQPQHF. The CDR3 DNA reads TGTGCCAGCAGCCAAGAACGGAGCAATCAGCCCCAGCATTTT.

This clonotype came up many times. The rearrangement joins TRBV2 to TRBJ2-3, with 12 bases fitting TRBD2. This CDR3 contains 18 residues. The germline CDR1 and CDR2 sequences are SNHLY and FYNNEI. The trim removed 4 bases at V and 1 base at J, leaving 9 bases unmatched. As DNA, the CDR3 is TGTGCCAGCAGTGTGAGGCTAGCGGGGGGGCCGCGCACAGATACGCAGTATTTT. It translates to CASSVRLAGGPRTDTQYF. Based on the CDR3 plus reference TRBV2 and TRBJ2-3, the full variable domain is EPEVTQTPSHQVTQMGQEVILRCVPISNHLYFYWYRQILGQKVEFLVSFYNNEISEKSEIFDDQFSVERPDGSNFTLKIRSTKLEDSAMYFCASSVRLAGGPRTDTQYFGPGTRLTVL.

The chain couples TRBV3-1 to TRBJ2-1, with D maybe TRBD2 (5 bases). Trimming stripped 11 bases from V and 3 bases from J, with 26 bases between. This CDR3 has 17 residues. CDR1 and CDR2 (germline): LGHDT, YNNKEL (reference sequence). In DNA form, the CDR3 reads TGTGCCTCCTGCAACGAGGGCCCTCGGAAACACTACAATGAGCAGTTCTTC. Translation gives CASCNEGPRKHYNEQFF.

This clonotype is medium-sized (0.01 to 0.1%) within its sample. The genes are TRBV20-1 and TRBJ1-4, with D unclear. This CDR3 region has 16 residues. With 0 bases removed from V and 12 bases from J, the gap between germline ends came to 23 bases. Germline values: CDR1 DFQATT, CDR2 SNEGSKA (reference sequence). This CDR3 is CSARDVRRETTLELFF. CDR3 DNA sequence: TGCAGTGCTAGAGATGTGAGACGGGAAACAACACTGGAACTGTTTTTT.

The sample holds many counts of this clonotype. This chain joins TRBV6-4 and TRBJ2-1, with TRBD2 identical over 12 bases. Germline V gene data show CDR1 as MRHNA and CDR2 as SNTAGT. V trimming: 5 bases; J trimming: 8 bases; junction bases outside the gene matches: 7. This CDR3 contains 15 residues. CDR3 bases: TGTGCCAGCAGTACTAGCGGGGGGCCGGAAGATGAGCAGTTCTTC. This encodes CASSTSGGPEDEQFF.

By sample share, this clonotype is medium-sized. The gene calls are TRBV6-1 and TRBJ2-5; possibly TRBD1 or TRBD2 for D (5 bases each). V was trimmed by 2 bases and J by 5 bases, leaving 21 bases between them. Germline V gene sequence: CDR1 MNHNS, CDR2 SASEGT. The CDR3 has 17 residues. As DNA, the CDR3 is TGTGCCAGCAGTGAAATTTTCCGGGGCTTGTTTCGGGAGACCCAGTACTTC. Translating it yields CASSEIFRGLFRETQYF.

This clonotype came up many times. This rearrangement joins TRBV11-2 to TRBJ1-1, with 9 positions matching TRBD1. The J segment lost 8 bases and the V segment lost 4 bases, leaving 8 bases of the junction unmatched. This CDR3 comprises 14 residues. Germline V gives CDR1 SGHAT, CDR2 FQNNGV. The CDR3 coding sequence is TGTGCCAGCAGCTCTGGACAGGGGAAGAAAGAAGCTTTCTTT. Translated: CASSSGQGKKEAFF.

This clonotype is deemed medium-sized (0.01 to 0.1%). The rearrangement links TRBV20-1 to TRBJ2-7, with TRBD2 identical over 14 bases. Unmatched junction bases numbered 12, after V lost 3 bases and J lost 2 bases. Germline V CDR1 and CDR2: DFQATT, SNEGSKA (reference sequence). CDR3 length: 18 residues. The CDR3 nucleotides read TGCAGTGCTAGGGAGGCTAGCGGACTAGCGGGGGGACCCTACGAGCAGTACTTC. Its protein product is CSAREASGLAGGPYEQYF.

This clonotype is medium-sized within its sample. The chain is built from TRBV12-3 or TRBV12-4 and TRBJ2-7; D gene unclear. This CDR3 spans 14 amino acids. The germline V and J ends were trimmed by 3 bases and 5 bases, with 14 bases remaining between them. Here the CDR3 DNA reads TGTGCCAGCAGTTTTTACCTGGGCCGGGACGAGCAGTACTTC. This gives the protein CASSFYLGRDEQYF.

By proportion, this clonotype is medium-sized. The rearrangement links TRBV6-8 to TRBJ2-5; D gene ambiguous. The length of the CDR3 is 17 residues. Germline V gene sequence: CDR1 MNHGY, CDR2 SAAAGT. The V end was cut by 4 bases, the J end by 3 bases, with 21 bases between. CDR3 sequence reads: CASSFLVSETPKETQYF. CDR3 bases: TGTGCCAGCAGTTTTTTAGTCTCGGAGACTCCAAAAGAGACCCAGTACTTC.

The chain has TRBV5-1 and TRBJ2-1; D is uncertain. Trimming took 4 bases from V and 3 from J, leaving 14 bases between them. The CDR3 totals 15 residues. Per germline, CDR1 SGHRS and CDR2 YFSETQ. The CDR3 nucleotides read TGCGCCAGCAGCCCCGCCGGTCTGGGCTACAATGAGCAGTTCTTC. It codes for CASSPAGLGYNEQFF.

This clonotype is deemed medium-sized. The V call is TRBV7-9, the J call TRBJ1-4; D might be TRBD1 (6 bases). The V end lost 6 bases, the J end lost 8 bases, and 16 bases lay between the germline ends. Per the germline V gene, CDR1 is SEHNR and CDR2 is FQNEAQ (reference sequence). This CDR3 contains 14 residues. CDR3: CASSQQGMLEKLFF. The CDR3 coding sequence is TGTGCCAGCAGTCAACAGGGTATGCTGGAAAAACTGTTTTTT.

Sample share makes this clonotype medium-sized. The chain combines TRBV3-1 with TRBJ2-2; no clear D. V lost 3 bases and J 6 bases, leaving 8 bases between the germline ends. The CDR3 has 13 residues. CDR1 is LGHDT, CDR2 YNNKEL, per germline (reference sequence). In DNA, the CDR3 is TGTGCCAGCAGCCATTTGAGGTCCGGGGAGCTGTTTTTT. Translation gives CASSHLRSGELFF.

This clonotype is labeled large. The chain's CDR3 is CASSLGGTSSYNEQFF. The CDR3 DNA follows: TGTGCCAGCAGCTTAGGAGGGACGTCCTCCTACAATGAGCAGTTCTTC. The chain links TRBV7-9 to TRBJ2-1; either TRBD1 or TRBD2 may supply D (5 bases each). The V gene's germline CDR1 is SEHNR and CDR2 FQNEAQ (reference sequence). Deletions cut 1 base from V and 0 bases from J, with 10 bases between. CDR3 length equals 16 residues.

By proportion, this clonotype is medium-sized. The J gene is TRBJ2-1, the V gene TRBV3-1; TRBD2 aligns across 7 bases. Germline CDR1 is LGHDT and CDR2 is YNNKEL (reference sequence). V lost 4 bases to trimming and J lost 3 bases; unmatched junction nucleotides: 6. The CDR3 is 15 amino acids. The CDR3 region is CASSLWGGVYNEQFF. The CDR3 coding sequence is TGTGCCAGCAGCCTATGGGGGGGGGTCTACAATGAGCAGTTCTTC.

By share, this clonotype ranks as medium-sized. CDR3 loop: CASGLLHSSTLEALVYGYTF. For the CDR3, the DNA is TGTGCTAGTGGTTTGCTCCACAGCAGTACTCTCGAGGCGCTCGTCTATGGCTACACCTTC. V is TRBV12-5 and J is TRBJ1-2; no definite D call. The CDR3 contains 20 residues. V gave up 2 bases and J gave up 4 bases, with 29 bases separating them. CDR1 and CDR2 (germline): LGHNT, FRNRAP.